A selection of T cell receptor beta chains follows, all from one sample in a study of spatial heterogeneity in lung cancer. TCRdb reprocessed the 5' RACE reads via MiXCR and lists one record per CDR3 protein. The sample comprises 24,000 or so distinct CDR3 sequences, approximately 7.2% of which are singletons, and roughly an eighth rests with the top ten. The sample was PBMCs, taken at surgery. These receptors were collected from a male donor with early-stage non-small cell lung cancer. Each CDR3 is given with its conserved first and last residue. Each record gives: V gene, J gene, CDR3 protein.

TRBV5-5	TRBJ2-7	CASSSSYEQYF
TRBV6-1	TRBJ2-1	CASSEEAWVNNEQFF
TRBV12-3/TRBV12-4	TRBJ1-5	CASSLAGSSNQPQHF
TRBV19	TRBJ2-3	CASRPGTGSSTDTQYF
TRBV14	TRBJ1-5	CASSRTGPNQPQHF
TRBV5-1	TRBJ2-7	CASSLDGGVYEQYF
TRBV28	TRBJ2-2	CASSKRNTGELFF
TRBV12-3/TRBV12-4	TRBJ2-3	CASSFGLRAMYF
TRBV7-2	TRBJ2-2	CASSLRGNTGELFF
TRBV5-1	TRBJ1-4	CASSLGHIEKLFF
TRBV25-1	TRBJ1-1	CASRLGTEAFF
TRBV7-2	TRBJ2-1	CASSFGLGYEQFF
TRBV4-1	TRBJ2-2	CASSQGLANTGELFF
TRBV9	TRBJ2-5	CASSVGSYQETQYF
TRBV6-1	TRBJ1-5	CASNDQPQHF
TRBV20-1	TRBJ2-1	CSGLAGLTNEQFF
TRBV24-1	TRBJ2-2	CATSDSRASIRGTGELFF
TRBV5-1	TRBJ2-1	CASSLGQGYNEQFF
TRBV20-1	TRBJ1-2	CSAPDRGSHGYTF
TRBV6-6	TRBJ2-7	CASSPRLAARSSYEQYF
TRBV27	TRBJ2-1	CASSLSGPGSYNEQFF
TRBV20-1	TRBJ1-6	CSANRDRYSPLHF
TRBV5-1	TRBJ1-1	CASSLAQENTEAFF
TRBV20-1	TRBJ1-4	CSAREGGGREKLFF
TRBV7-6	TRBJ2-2	CASSLGQNTGELFF
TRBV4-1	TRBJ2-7	CASSINEGVNEQYF
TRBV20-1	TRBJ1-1	CSASRWTPNTEAFF
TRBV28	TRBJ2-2	CASSIIRQTNTGELFF
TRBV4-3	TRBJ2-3	CASSQGQTGDGTDTQYF
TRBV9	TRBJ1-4	CASSPIGNEKLFF
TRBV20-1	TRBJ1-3	CSARDRTGGNTIYF
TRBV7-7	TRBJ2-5	CASSLGRVFEETQYF
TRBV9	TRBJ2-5	CASSVGTAGETQYF
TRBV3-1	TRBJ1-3	CASSQDIAVSGNTIYF
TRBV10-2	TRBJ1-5	CASTEHHVQPQHF
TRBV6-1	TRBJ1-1	CASSEAQSTEAFF
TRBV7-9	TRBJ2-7	CASSVQGLPNYEQYF
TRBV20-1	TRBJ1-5	CSAISLRAPFEPQHF
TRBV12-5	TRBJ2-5	CASGLRPQETQYF
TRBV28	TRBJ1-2	CAASVGVTNYGYTF